The clone carrying this TCR beta chain came up a few times. Antigen specificity is unknown. Other DNA variants within this sample encode the same CDR3. The sample is drawn from a study of brain T cells in children with intractable seizures. Study-wide points: Absence of clones before surgery may stem from lower sequencing depth. Only CDR3 sequence similarity suggested viral specificity, without known HCMV serostatus.

The time point denotes: blood from clinic visit 5 months post-surgery; TSC patient then seizure free. Surgery cases with the highest brain T cell transcript signatures were chosen for sequencing. Pre-surgery treatment included at least one anti-epileptic drug. The junction had 3 bases not matched to a gene; V was cut back by 5 bases and J by 2 bases. Germline CDR1 reads SEHNR; CDR2 reads FQNEAQ (reference sequence). The CDR3 consists of 14 residues. This table comes from immunoSEQ multiplex PCR, and its TCRdb copy is limited to in-frame clones, with some not included. Among about 340,000 clones, over 90% were seen once, and the ten largest hold approximately 5%.

The sequencing used peripheral blood, collected 5 to 6 months after surgery. The clonotype comes from a boy younger than two with tuberous sclerosis and intractable seizures. The chain has TRBV7-9 and TRBJ1-2; 9 bases match TRBD1. The CDR3: CASSLGQGNYGYTF. CDR3 DNA sequence: TGTGCCAGCAGCCTAGGACAGGGGAACTATGGCTACACCTTC. Full variable domain (remainder filled in from reference TRBV7-9 and TRBJ1-2): DTGVSQNPRHKITKRGQNVTFRCDPISEHNRLYWYRQTLGQGPEFLTYFQNEAQLEKSRLLSDRFSAERPKGSFSTLEIQRTEQGDSAMYLCASSLGQGNYGYTFGSGTRLTVV.